This T cell receptor beta chain was recorded in a study of radiation and T cells in renal cell carcinoma (dated by TCRdb to about 2020). Regarding the research as a whole: Samples were obtained from a clinical trial, in which 15 Gy stereotactic body radiation therapy was delivered to primary renal cell carcinomas and nephrectomy was performed 4 weeks later. TCR beta sequencing covered around 50 samples in total, comprising roughly 25 tumors and approximately 27 peripheral blood samples. In the roughly 54 samples combined, 4,016,671 unique CDR3 nucleotide sequences were found, encoding roughly 2.5 million unique CDR3 amino acid sequences. Study-wide conclusions, independent of this receptor: Because pretreatment tumor biopsies were not available, the baseline intratumoral presence of clonotypes could not be determined. Because the trial had a single-armed design, the trial could not examine how radiation dose or scheduling affected the TCR repertoire. In blood, the top tumor clonotypes increased between baseline and 2 weeks post-radiation and then shrank by 4 weeks, which suggests that tumor-resident clones expanded only transiently. Blood repertoire dynamics were not followed beyond 4 weeks after treatment.

TCR beta libraries were generated from genomic DNA with the immunoSEQ kit, following the manufacturer's recommendations. To prepare libraries, a first multiplex PCR with proprietary primers was run, followed by a second PCR that added unique barcodes, and a bead cleanup was done after each round. Each sample batch included a kit-provided positive control reaction and a negative control reaction. The final libraries were assessed on an Agilent 4200 TapeStation D1000 ScreenTape, pooled by volume, and quantified by qPCR. Sequencing ran on an Illumina NextSeq500 with a MidOutput 150-cycle cartridge, using 156 Read1 and 15 Index1 cycles with kit custom primers. The pooled library was loaded at 1.0 pM, with a 20% PhiX control spiked in. The authors' pipeline ran thus. Vendor-processed data were analyzed in R, and a clonotype was defined as all T cells sharing the same CDR3 nucleotide sequence. For clone abundance analyses, frequencies were normalized to the 10,000 most abundant clones in each sample. Public T cell clones, averaging fewer than five per sample, were removed before analysis. A difference in abundance of at least 32-fold between compartments was used to define tumor-enriched and baseline blood-enriched clonotypes. A beta-binomial differential abundance model was used to identify clonotypes that were expanded or contracted between blood time points. Similarity between tumor and blood repertoires was quantified using the Baroni-Urbani and Buser coefficient, and groups were compared with two-tailed Wilcoxon tests in R. TCRdb retrieved this table from immuneACCESS and kept in-frame rearrangements only. Not all clones are present; in checked studies, unresolved V genes account for under half, and no reason is known for the remainder. V, J and clone size were drawn from that table, and D and trimming were deduced from the DNA. This sample holds roughly 130,000 clones; over 75% were observed only once. Of the sample, 1.5% to 2% is held by the ten largest clones.

From a lookup of the germline V gene (reference sequence), CDR1 and CDR2 are LNHDA and SQIVND. The CDR3 holds 17 amino acids from the cysteine to the phenylalanine. Just the 51-base CDR3 DNA is kept, in frame starting at base 1. The junction carries 24 bases between V and J, which are trimmed by 3 bases and 7 bases respectively. The label giving this sample's time point can be read as: blood 2 weeks post-SBRT. The sample's treatment or condition label, in plain terms: 15 Gy SBRT to primary tumor, nephrectomy 4 weeks later. To follow tumor-enriched clonotypes, peripheral blood was collected serially from radiation-treated patients at baseline and again at 2 weeks and 4 weeks after SBRT. Every patient had renal cell carcinoma of clear cell pathology. Genomic DNA for TCR sequencing was prepared using the QIAamp DNA Blood Mini Kit (Qiagen). Samples were included in the analyses only if all quality control checks were passed.

This clone was recorded a few times. Its target antigen remains unknown. The input lacks base qualities; no much larger clone sits a single base away. Specimen: blood, collected from a patient whose treatment included radiotherapy and nephrectomy. The TCR comes from a woman in her fifties or sixties with renal cell carcinoma. The sequence joins TRBV19 to TRBJ1-2, with a weak D call of TRBD1 (6 bases match). Here the CDR3 is given as CASSIPTGTHYVSGYTF. Read as DNA, the sequence is TGTGCCAGTAGTATTCCCACAGGGACCCATTATGTCAGTGGCTACACCTTC.